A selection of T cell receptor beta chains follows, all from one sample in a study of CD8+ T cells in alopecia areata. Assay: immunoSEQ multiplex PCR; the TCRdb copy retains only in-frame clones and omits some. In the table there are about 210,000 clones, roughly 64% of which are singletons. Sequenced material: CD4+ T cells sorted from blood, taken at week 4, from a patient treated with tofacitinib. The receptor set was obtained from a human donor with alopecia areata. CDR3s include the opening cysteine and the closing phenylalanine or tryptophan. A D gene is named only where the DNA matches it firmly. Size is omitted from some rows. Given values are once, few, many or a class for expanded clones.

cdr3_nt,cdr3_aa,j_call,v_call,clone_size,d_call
TGTGCCAGCGGATACCCGGAGGGAAACACCATATATTTT,CASGYPEGNTIYF,TRBJ1-3,TRBV9,.,.
TGTGCCACCAGCAGAAAAGGACAGGGGTTACAGCCCCAGCATTTT,CATSRKGQGLQPQHF,TRBJ1-5,TRBV15,.,TRBD1
TGTGCCAGCAGCTTAGCGGGGTTCTCCTACGAGCAGTACTTC,CASSLAGFSYEQYF,TRBJ2-7,TRBV7-9,few,.
TGTGCCAGCAGGGAGACAACTAGCCCCACAGATACGCAGTATTTT,CASRETTSPTDTQYF,TRBJ2-3,TRBV2,.,.
TGTGCCAGCGGATGGTTCAATGAGCAGTTCTTC,CASGWFNEQFF,TRBJ2-1,TRBV5-6,few,.
TGTGCCAGCAGCCGAGCCATATACAATGAGCAGTTCTTC,CASSRAIYNEQFF,TRBJ2-1,TRBV5-6,.,.
TGTGCCAGCAGCCCCAGGACAAGTCGAAATGAGCAGTTCTTC,CASSPRTSRNEQFF,TRBJ2-1,TRBV7-2,.,.
TGTGCCAGCCGGGAGGCGGGGGGGCTCTACAATGAGCAGTTCTTC,CASREAGGLYNEQFF,TRBJ2-1,TRBV7-2,.,TRBD2
TGCGCCAGCCGGCCAGAGGGGGGATGGAACACCGGGGAGCTGTTTTTT,CASRPEGGWNTGELFF,TRBJ2-2,TRBV4-1,.,.
TGTGCCAGCAGCTCCGGACGGGAGCAGTACTTC,CASSSGREQYF,TRBJ2-7,TRBV11-2,.,.
TGCGCCAGCAGCCCATCCCGACAGGGGGTATCCTACGAGCAGTACTTC,CASSPSRQGVSYEQYF,TRBJ2-7,TRBV4-1,few,TRBD1
TGTGCCTGGAGGGTACAGGGATCGCACTATGGCTACACCTTC,CAWRVQGSHYGYTF,TRBJ1-2,TRBV30,.,.
TGTGCCTGGAGTGTGGGAGGATCTTCTTCCTACGAGCAGTACTTC,CAWSVGGSSSYEQYF,TRBJ2-7,TRBV30,.,.
TGTGCCAGCAGCCGGGACAGGGACGGTTACGAGCAGTACTTC,CASSRDRDGYEQYF,TRBJ2-7,TRBV6-5,once,TRBD1
TGCAGCGTGAGTTACAGGGTCGGTGAAAAACTGTTTTTT,CSVSYRVGEKLFF,TRBJ1-4,TRBV29-1,.,.
TGCAGCGTTGAACAGGGATCCTACGAGCAGTACTTC,CSVEQGSYEQYF,TRBJ2-7,TRBV29-1,.,.
TGCGCCAGCAGCCGAATGGTTGGTAATGAAAAACTGTTTTTT,CASSRMVGNEKLFF,TRBJ1-4,TRBV4-3,.,.
TGTGCCAGCAGCCCCAGAGGGTTCACCTACAATGAGCAGTTCTTC,CASSPRGFTYNEQFF,TRBJ2-1,TRBV7-8,.,.
TGTGCCAGCAGCGCTCAAACAGGAAACTCTGGAAACACCATATATTTT,CASSAQTGNSGNTIYF,TRBJ1-3,TRBV9,.,.
TGTGCCATCAGCGGACAGGTAAATCAGCCCCAGCATTTT,CAISGQVNQPQHF,TRBJ1-5,TRBV10-3,.,TRBD1
TGTGCCAGCAGTACCCTGTCCGGGGGCTACACCTTC,CASSTLSGGYTF,TRBJ1-2,TRBV6-5,few,.
TGTGCCAGTAGTCCCCCCTGGGGGTCGGGCCCTGAGCAGTTCTTC,CASSPPWGSGPEQFF,TRBJ2-1,TRBV19,.,.
TGTGCCTGCAGTGGACTAGATACGCAGTATTTT,CACSGLDTQYF,TRBJ2-3,TRBV30,.,.
TGTGCCAGCAGCTTAGACTTTGGAACAGATACGCAGTATTTT,CASSLDFGTDTQYF,TRBJ2-3,TRBV7-2,.,.
TGTGCCAGTACCTTAACTCGGAACACTGAAGCTTTCTTT,CASTLTRNTEAFF,TRBJ1-1,TRBV19,.,.
TGTGCCAGCACCCAAACAGGGCAGGGTAACACTGAAGCTTTCTTT,CASTQTGQGNTEAFF,TRBJ1-1,TRBV2,.,.
TGTGCCACCAGCAGGAAGGGCTTGGGCACTGAAGCTTTCTTT,CATSRKGLGTEAFF,TRBJ1-1,TRBV15,.,.
TGTGCCAGCAGTAAGACCCGGGACAGGGGTTCAGATACGCAGTATTTT,CASSKTRDRGSDTQYF,TRBJ2-3,TRBV27,.,TRBD1
TGCAGTGCTAGTGGCTACACCTTC,CSASGYTF,TRBJ1-2,TRBV20-1,.,.
TGTGCCAGCAGCCGCGTAGCGGGGGGTTCCTACGAGCAGTACTTC,CASSRVAGGSYEQYF,TRBJ2-7,TRBV7-9,few,TRBD2
TGCAGCGTTGCCAGCGGGGGGTGGAATGAGCAGTTCTTC,CSVASGGWNEQFF,TRBJ2-1,TRBV29-1,few,TRBD2
TGTGCCTCGCGAGGTGGGGCAGAGACCCAGTACTTC,CASRGGAETQYF,TRBJ2-5,TRBV6-6,.,.
TGTGCCAGCAGCTCCTGGACAGGGAGTTCCTACGAGCAGTACTTC,CASSSWTGSSYEQYF,TRBJ2-7,TRBV7-8,.,TRBD1
TGTGCCAGCAGCTGGGGGACAGGGGGGAGTGGAAACACCATATATTTT,CASSWGTGGSGNTIYF,TRBJ1-3,TRBV7-9,.,TRBD1
TGCGCCAGCAGCCAAGAAACCATCAATTCACCCCTCCACTTT,CASSQETINSPLHF,TRBJ1-6,TRBV4-1,.,.
TGCGCCAGCAGCCAAGGGTTCCGCGGGGGGCCTGGGACGGTGACCCAGTACTTC,CASSQGFRGGPGTVTQYF,TRBJ2-5,TRBV4-1,.,TRBD2
TGCGCCAGCCGAAAGTCGGGGGGGCCTAGGGATGAGCAGTTCTTC,CASRKSGGPRDEQFF,TRBJ2-1,TRBV5-1,once,TRBD2
TGTGCCAGCTACGGAGGTGGCTATGGCTACACCTTC,CASYGGGYGYTF,TRBJ1-2,TRBV6-5,.,.
TGTGCCAGCAGCTCAGGACAGAGCACAGATACGCAGTATTTT,CASSSGQSTDTQYF,TRBJ2-3,TRBV11-2,once,.
TGCGCCAGCAGCTTTCCAGAACAAGAGACCCAGTACTTC,CASSFPEQETQYF,TRBJ2-5,TRBV5-1,.,.
TGTGCCAGCAGCACCCCACCCGGGACAGGACGGAACACTGAAGCTTTCTTT,CASSTPPGTGRNTEAFF,TRBJ1-1,TRBV4-2,once,TRBD1
TGTGCCAGCAGTGCCAGGAGGGGGCCCTTGGAGACCCAGTACTTC,CASSARRGPLETQYF,TRBJ2-5,TRBV25-1,.,.
TGCAGTGCTAACAGGGTTTATGGCTACACCTTC,CSANRVYGYTF,TRBJ1-2,TRBV20-1,.,.
TGTGCCTGGAGTGTACAAGGGGAGACCCAGTACTTC,CAWSVQGETQYF,TRBJ2-5,TRBV30,few,.
TGTGCCAGCAGCATTAGCGGGGGGTCTTCCAATGAGCAGTTCTTC,CASSISGGSSNEQFF,TRBJ2-1,TRBV5-8,.,TRBD2
TGCAGCGTTCGGAGGGGGCAGAACACCGGGGAGCTGTTTTTT,CSVRRGQNTGELFF,TRBJ2-2,TRBV29-1,few,.
TGTGCCAGCAGCCCAACCGACAGATACTATGGCTACACCTTC,CASSPTDRYYGYTF,TRBJ1-2,TRBV7-9,.,.
TGTGCCAGCAGTTTTGGCGGGCTAGCAGGGGAGACCCAGTACTTC,CASSFGGLAGETQYF,TRBJ2-5,TRBV5-4,.,.
TGCGCCAGCAGCCGTTCCCAGGGGGGAAGCTCCTACGAGCAGTACTTC,CASSRSQGGSSYEQYF,TRBJ2-7,TRBV4-1,.,.
TGTGCCAGCAGCTTTGGTGTGGGCAACACTGAAGCTTTCTTT,CASSFGVGNTEAFF,TRBJ1-1,TRBV7-2,.,.
TGCGCCAGCAGAACCGGGACAGGGAACAATGAGCAGTTCTTC,CASRTGTGNNEQFF,TRBJ2-1,TRBV5-1,few,TRBD1
TGCAGCGTTGCTGGGCGAATGAACACTGAAGCTTTCTTT,CSVAGRMNTEAFF,TRBJ1-1,TRBV29-1,.,.
TGTGCCAGCAGAGTTGGGCCAGATACGCAGTATTTT,CASRVGPDTQYF,TRBJ2-3,TRBV2,few,.
TGCAGCGTTGAAAGTACGGCTGAAGCTTTCTTT,CSVESTAEAFF,TRBJ1-1,TRBV29-1,.,.
TGTGCCAGTAGTGCCATAGGATATACTTCCTATGGCTACACCTTC,CASSAIGYTSYGYTF,TRBJ1-2,TRBV19,few,.
TGTGCCAGCAGTTCCGCCACAGGGACCCAGTACTTC,CASSSATGTQYF,TRBJ2-5,TRBV28,.,.
TGCGCCAGCAGCGGGCCAAGTAAAGAGACCCAGTACTTC,CASSGPSKETQYF,TRBJ2-5,TRBV5-1,.,.
.,CAYSCVQPQHF,TRBJ1-5,TRBV27,.,.
TGTGCCAGCAGCCGGACTAGTCTGGGTTACAATGAGCAGTTCTTC,CASSRTSLGYNEQFF,TRBJ2-1,TRBV13,.,TRBD2
TGCGCCAGCAGGGGGGCGACCGGGACAGGGGGCGCGGGAGCTTTCTTT,CASRGATGTGGAGAFF,TRBJ1-1,TRBV23-1,many,TRBD1